Following are 6 T cell receptor beta chains from one sample sequenced in a study of blood T cells in healthy people across ages. A second PCR, run for roughly 7 to 11 cycles, used a sample-barcoded 5' primer plus a J-beta primer mix. TCRdb fed the 5' RACE reads into MiXCR, producing one record per CDR3 protein. The sample shows some 1.7 million distinct CDR3 sequences, roughly 30% of them seen only once. Specimen: blood. These receptors were obtained from a woman in her twenties or thirties in good health.

V gene TRBV19 combines with J gene TRBJ1-3, with TRBD1 matching over 7 bases. CDR3 size: 19 residues. V trimming: 4 bases; J trimming: 0 bases; junction bases outside the gene matches: 15. Germline V gives CDR1 LNHDA, CDR2 SQIVND (reference sequence). CDR3 DNA sequence: TGTGCCAGTAGTACCTACCTCCGGGGGACAGCTAGCTCTGGAAACACCATATATTTT. Translated, it gives CASSTYLRGTASSGNTIYF.

Notes on this clonotype: No conserved phenylalanine or tryptophan ends this CDR3, so it is likely a read error. The chain has TRBV11-2 and TRBJ1-5; TRBD1 agrees at 7 bases. The ends lost 5 bases at V and 4 bases at J; junction bases unmatched: 11. This CDR3 spans 16 amino acids. Germline V gives CDR1 SGHAT, CDR2 FQNNGV. The CDR3 DNA follows: TGTGCCAGCAGCCACCGCCGGGACAGTTCTAATCAGCCCCAGCATTCT. It is translated as CASSHRRDSSNQPQHS.

The V and J genes are TRBV6-5 and TRBJ2-3; D is possibly TRBD1 or TRBD2 (7 bases each). The CDR3 is 16 amino acids. CDR1 and CDR2 (germline): MNHEY, SVGAGI. Trimming removed 2 bases at V and 3 bases at J, with 15 bases between. CDR3 DNA sequence: TGTGCCAGCAGTTACCCTCAGGGGGGAGGGACAGATACGCAGTATTTT. Translating it yields CASSYPQGGGTDTQYF.

CDR3 nucleotide sequence: TGCGCCAGCAGTGAGTCCCACAGGGGTGTTACTGAAGCTTTCTTT. It is translated as CASSESHRGVTEAFF. J is TRBJ1-1 and V is TRBV10-2; 7 bases line up with TRBD1. The CDR3 has 15 amino acids. Germline V gene data show CDR1 as WSHSY and CDR2 as SAAADI. The ends lost 0 bases at V and 5 bases at J; junction bases unmatched: 6.

The table lists this clonotype with many counts. This chain joins TRBV7-2 and TRBJ2-3; D call uncertain. The CDR3 consists of 15 residues. Germline-derived CDR1 and CDR2 are SGHTA and FQGNSA. Trimming stripped 0 bases from V and 1 base from J, with 8 bases between. CDR3 residues: CASSLARPGTDTQYF. CDR3 nucleotide sequence: TGTGCCAGCAGCTTAGCGAGGCCAGGCACAGATACGCAGTATTTT. Full variable domain (outside the CDR3, taken from reference TRBV7-2 and TRBJ2-3): GAGVSQSPSNKVTEKGKDVELRCDPISGHTALYWYRQSLGQGLEFLIYFQGNSAPDKSGLPSDRFSAERTGGSVSTLTIQRTQQEDSAVYLCASSLARPGTDTQYFGPGTRLTVL.

This clonotype was seen once. The V gene is TRBV9, the J gene TRBJ2-2; TRBD2 aligns across 16 bases. V gave up 0 bases and J gave up 5 bases; unmatched junction bases: 10. CDR3 length: 20 amino acids. The V gene's germline CDR1 is SGDLS and CDR2 YYNGEE. The CDR3 region is CASSVDQGLAGGPITGELFF. CDR3 nucleotide sequence: TGTGCCAGCAGCGTAGATCAGGGACTAGCGGGAGGGCCGATTACCGGGGAGCTGTTTTTT.